This TCR beta chain originates from a study of human T cells and chemical hapten exposure (dated by TCRdb to the early 2020s). Regarding the complete study: For sensitization, 2% DPC in acetone was applied to a roughly 2 cm by roughly 2 cm area of upper inner arm skin. Throughout the roughly 26-week study period, patients were also given weekly therapeutic DPC doses on the scalp. Patch testing was performed on the upper back with Finn chambers containing 0.01% DPC, and the patch tests were scored after 6 days according to International Contact Dermatitis Research Group standards. Most of the patients in the cohort were female, and the cohort covered alopecia areata with under or over 50% scalp involvement, alopecia totalis and alopecia universalis. Libraries were pooled for sequencing, and variation in per-sample TCR yields was attributed mainly to small differences in library volumes within the pool. This study followed changes in the peripheral blood TCR repertoire in vivo during primary and secondary sensitization of alopecia patients to the hapten diphenylcyclopropenone (DPC). Blood samples were taken from patients before sensitization (week 0) and at 2, 6 and about 24 weeks after DPC sensitization. Roughly 30 alopecia patients gave blood for TCR sequencing at one to four time points (pre-sensitization, 2, 6 and 24 weeks).

Study-wide findings and limitations: The number of PT1 expanded TCRs positively correlated with patch test score, significant at thresholds 8, 16 and 32 but not 4. Compared with pre-sensitization or healthy control sets, expanded TCRs formed significantly more large CDR3 similarity clusters, which is consistent with antigen-driven responses. Repeated subsampling changed both the strength of the expansion versus patch-test correlation and the threshold at which the correlation became significant. DPC sensitization did not change how many TCRs were above 1 in 1000 frequency, and no evidence was found of alterations in global repertoire structure. Alopecia, a presumed autoimmune disease, was present in all patients, so the immune response of the patients might differ from that of healthy individuals.

V is cut by 4 bases and J by 4 bases, and the space between the germline ends is 5 bases. From cysteine to phenylalanine, the CDR3 is 11 amino acids long. CDR3 DNA only is kept here, 33 bases in frame from base 1. The germline V gene specifies SGHRS as CDR1 and YFSETQ as CDR2. With respect to this clonotype: Its antigen is still unknown. Base-call qualities are not available, and no considerably larger clone is one nucleotide away.

Taken with the paper, the label for time point translates to: pre-sensitization, week 0. The treatment or condition label on this specimen signifies: therapeutic diphenylcyclopropenone sensitization with weekly scalp DPC. Blood at each patch-test visit was drawn before the patch test was applied. Patients were eligible if aged 18 to 70, diagnosed with alopecia and judged suitable for DPC therapy, and pregnant patients were excluded. Total RNA was extracted from unfractionated whole blood that had been collected in Tempus Blood RNA tubes. Libraries were constructed by RACE. Sequencing relied on a NextSeq 500. Library preparation attached unique molecular identifiers to individual cDNA molecules for quantitative, reproducible TCR counting. Each blood RNA sample was used to sequence both TCR alpha and TCR beta chains. The paper's data handling went like this. The median number of TCRs per sample was approximately 93,000, ranging from 23,224 to 690,600. V, J and CDR3 annotation of the TCR reads was performed with the Decombinator software suite. For PS versus PT1 abundance plots, all samples were subsampled to the same number of TCRs (28,000). Expanded TCRs were defined as absent before sensitization and observed at least eight times at the 2-week time point. TCRdb reprocessed the public reads (quality trimming at Q25 with fastp, clone calling with MiXCR) and kept in-frame beta chains. Records with the same CDR3 protein are collapsed into one entry carrying the most frequent genes and DNA. TCRdb assigned the V and J calls; the authors' analysis was not used. Within this sample are some 360,000 distinct CDR3 sequences, with around 5.5% of them counted one time only. 2% to 3% of the sample is in the top ten clones.

The material sequenced was whole blood, taken in connection with sensitization to the hapten diphenylcyclopropenone (DPC). The V and J segments used are TRBV5-1 and TRBJ1-2, with no D gene named confidently. The TCR was taken from a woman aged 50 to 65 with alopecia areata. Some clones in this sample may be carry-over from other donors' samples. The DNA sequence follows: TGCGCCAGCAGCAACCCCTATGGCTACACCTTC. This yields the protein CASSNPYGYTF.